The next 10 T cell receptor beta chains were all read from a single sample in a study of T-cell reconstitution after alpha-beta-depleted transplantation in children. This sample's TCRbeta library carried unique molecular identifier barcodes. TCRdb called the PCR reads again in MiXCR, with one record for every CDR3 protein. The table lists around 70,000 distinct CDR3 sequences, under 13% of them singletons. The source material was PBMCs, sampled before TCRalphabeta/CD19-depleted stem cell transplant. The receptors stem from a boy aged 5-17 years with acute myeloid leukemia, due to receive a stem cell transplant.

This clonotype showed up many times. V is TRBV7-2 and J is TRBJ2-5, with 9 nucleotides matching TRBD1. The germline V gene has CDR1 SGHTA and CDR2 FQGNSA. Unmatched junction bases numbered 4, after V lost 3 bases and J lost 5 bases. The CDR3 is 14 residues long. CDR3 DNA sequence: TGTGCCAGCAGCTTCTGGACAGGGGAGGAGACCCAGTACTTC. Protein product: CASSFWTGEETQYF.

This clonotype appeared a few times. The chain has TRBV5-1 and TRBJ2-3; a weak D match, TRBD2 (5 bases). V lost 0 bases, J lost 2 bases, and 7 bases lay in between. Looked up from germline, CDR1 is SGHRS and CDR2 is YFSETQ. The CDR3 is 14 residues long. The CDR3 spells CASSLGLITDTQYF. The DNA for the CDR3 is TGCGCCAGCAGCTTGGGACTAATCACAGATACGCAGTATTTT.

This clonotype has ten or more counts. The rearrangement links TRBV5-1 to TRBJ2-1, with TRBD2 matching over 14 bases. The trim removed 4 bases at V and 12 bases at J, leaving 6 bases unmatched. The CDR3 consists of 14 residues. Germline CDR1 and CDR2: SGHRS and YFSETQ. CDR3 sequence reads: CASSGTSGGLGQFF. CDR3 in DNA: TGCGCCAGCAGCGGGACTAGCGGGGGACTTGGGCAGTTCTTC. The full variable domain, completed using reference TRBV5-1 and TRBJ2-1, is KAGVTQTPRYLIKTRGQQVTLSCSPISGHRSVSWYQQTPGQGLQFLFEYFSETQRNKGNFPGRFSGRQFSNSRSEMNVSTLELGDSALYLCASSGTSGGLGQFFGPGTRLTVL.

The genes are TRBV7-6 and TRBJ1-4, with D tentatively TRBD1 (6 bases). V lost 5 bases to trimming and J lost 8 bases, with 9 bases between them. Germline lookup yields CDR1 SGHVS and CDR2 FNYEAQ. This CDR3 spans 12 amino acids. The CDR3 sequence: CASSHRGEKLFF. Here the CDR3 DNA reads TGTGCCAGCAGCCATAGGGGGGAAAAACTGTTTTTT.

This chain links TRBV20-1 with TRBJ1-2, with unresolved D. The CDR3 consists of 14 residues. The ends were cut back, 0 bases at V and 4 bases at J, with 12 bases in the middle. Germline CDR1 reads DFQATT; CDR2 reads SNEGSKA (reference sequence). CDR3: CSARETASPYGYTF. CDR3 sequence (DNA): TGCAGTGCTAGAGAAACGGCCTCCCCCTATGGCTACACCTTC.

This clonotype was seen only a few times. The rearrangement joins TRBV9 to TRBJ2-3; D may be TRBD2 (6 bases). The V end was cut by 3 bases, the J end by 0 bases, with 14 bases between. The CDR3 has 16 amino acids. Germline loops: CDR1 SGDLS, CDR2 YYNGEE. The CDR3 sequence: CASSGTAGYSTDTQYF. CDR3 nucleotide sequence: TGTGCCAGCAGCGGTACGGCGGGGTATAGCACAGATACGCAGTATTTT.

The genes are TRBV14 and TRBJ2-7; 11 nucleotides agree with TRBD2. V lost 1 base and J lost 2; bases outside the gene matches: 1. Germline lookup yields CDR1 SGHDN and CDR2 FVKESK. This CDR3 contains 15 residues. The CDR3 loop reads CASSQGLAGPYEQYF. As DNA, the CDR3 is TGTGCCAGCAGCCAAGGACTAGCGGGACCCTACGAGCAGTACTTC.

The chain joins TRBV5-6 to TRBJ2-7; 16 positions match TRBD2. The CDR3 length is 16 residues. Germline V lookup: CDR1 SGHDT, CDR2 YYEEEE. With V trimmed by 9 bases and J by 3 bases, 9 bases remained unmatched. This CDR3 is CAIGPGLAGGNYEQYV. In DNA, the CDR3 is TGTGCCATCGGCCCGGGACTAGCGGGGGGGAACTACGAGCAGTACGTC.

There are many counts of this clonotype. V usage is TRBV7-2 and J usage is TRBJ1-1; 7 bases line up with TRBD1. Germline V gene lookup returns CDR1 SGHTA and CDR2 FQGNSA. Trimming cost V 4 bases and J 6 bases; bases outside gene matches: 2. The CDR3 loop spans 12 amino acids. The CDR3 coding sequence is TGTGCCAGCAGCTACAGGGGCCCTGAAGCTTTCTTT. It translates to CASSYRGPEAFF.

This clonotype was observed many times. This chain uses TRBV12-3 or TRBV12-4 with TRBJ1-1, with 8 positions matching TRBD1. V was clipped by 4 bases and J by 5 bases; unmatched bases: 9. There are 15 residues in the CDR3. The CDR3 DNA reads TGTGCCAGCAGTTGGGGGACAGGCTCAAGGACTGAAGCTTTCTTT. Encoded protein: CASSWGTGSRTEAFF.